The rows below give T cell receptor beta chains drawn from one sample of a study of ipilimumab plus nivolumab after autologous stem cell transplantation. Data came from immunoSEQ multiplex PCR; TCRdb stores just in-frame clones and leaves some out. The top ten clones hold approximately 11% of a sample with 9,500 to 15,000 clones, 60% to 80% of them seen once. Sequenced material: PBMCs, taken in a trial of ipilimumab plus nivolumab as post-transplant consolidation. These receptors were taken from a male donor with multiple myeloma. The CDR3 runs from the conserved cysteine through the conserved F or W. A D gene is named only where the DNA matches it firmly. Not every row has a clone size; where given, it reads once, few, many or a size class.

v_gene: TRBV29-1; abundance: medium-sized; j_gene: TRBJ2-5; d_gene: -; len: 11; CDR3nt: TGCAGCGCCATCCTTTTTCCATCACAGTACTTC; CDR3aa: CSAILFPSQYF
v_gene: TRBV4-2; abundance: once; j_gene: TRBJ2-7; d_gene: TRBD2; len: 17; CDR3nt: TGTGCCAGCAGCCGAGGGACTAGCGGGGGCATCTCCTACGAGCAGTACTTC; CDR3aa: CASSRGTSGGISYEQYF
v_gene: TRBV7-9; abundance: -; j_gene: TRBJ1-2; d_gene: -; len: 14; CDR3nt: TGTGCCAGCAGCTTAGGTCAGAGTTTATATGGCTACACCTTC; CDR3aa: CASSLGQSLYGYTF
v_gene: TRBV6-5; abundance: once; j_gene: TRBJ2-3; d_gene: TRBD2; len: 12; CDR3nt: TGTGCCAGCAGCCCCCAGCGGGGTGGGCAGTATTTT; CDR3aa: CASSPQRGGQYF
v_gene: TRBV15; abundance: -; j_gene: TRBJ1-2; d_gene: -; len: 14; CDR3nt: TGTGCCACCAGCAGAGAAAGGGGGGTGGGCGGCTACACCTTC; CDR3aa: CATSRERGVGGYTF
v_gene: TRBV5-6; abundance: -; j_gene: TRBJ2-3; d_gene: -; len: 14; CDR3nt: TGTGCCAGCAGCCCAGGGGGGAGCACAGATACGCAGTATTTT; CDR3aa: CASSPGGSTDTQYF
v_gene: TRBV7-3; abundance: -; j_gene: TRBJ1-3; d_gene: -; len: 17; CDR3nt: TGTGCCAGCAGCTGGGACATGACATCGAGCTCTGGAAACACCATATATTTT; CDR3aa: CASSWDMTSSSGNTIYF
v_gene: TRBV2; abundance: -; j_gene: TRBJ1-4; d_gene: -; len: 17; CDR3nt: TGTGCCAGCAGTGAAGCGCACGGGGACACTGCTAGAGTAAAACTGTTTTTT; CDR3aa: CASSEAHGDTARVKLFF
v_gene: TRBV10-3; abundance: once; j_gene: TRBJ1-1; d_gene: -; len: 17; CDR3nt: TGTGCCATCAGTGAGTTCGGGGGAGGAAGTTTGAGCACTGAAGCTTTCTTT; CDR3aa: CAISEFGGGSLSTEAFF
v_gene: TRBV7-9; abundance: -; j_gene: TRBJ1-2; d_gene: -; len: 15; CDR3nt: TGTGCCAGCAGCGATCCGATGGTCGCTAACTATGGCTACACCTTC; CDR3aa: CASSDPMVANYGYTF
v_gene: TRBV4-1; abundance: -; j_gene: TRBJ2-3; d_gene: -; len: 16; CDR3nt: TGCGCCAGCAGCCAAGTGGTGAGGTCTCGGGCAGATACGCAGTATTTT; CDR3aa: CASSQVVRSRADTQYF
v_gene: TRBV9; abundance: -; j_gene: TRBJ2-7; d_gene: -; len: 14; CDR3nt: TGTGCCAGCAGCGTAGCTGAAACAGGGAACGAGCAGTACTTC; CDR3aa: CASSVAETGNEQYF
v_gene: TRBV6-5; abundance: -; j_gene: TRBJ2-7; d_gene: TRBD1; len: 14; CDR3nt: TGTGCCAGCAGTTACTCGGGACAGTCCTACGAGCAGTACTTC; CDR3aa: CASSYSGQSYEQYF
v_gene: TRBV19; abundance: -; j_gene: TRBJ2-1; d_gene: -; len: 12; CDR3nt: TGTGCCAGTAGTCCCGATTACAATGAGCAGTTCTTC; CDR3aa: CASSPDYNEQFF
v_gene: TRBV10-3; abundance: once; j_gene: TRBJ2-7; d_gene: TRBD2; len: 12; CDR3nt: TGTGCCATCAGTATTAGCGGGGGGGCTAAGTACTTC; CDR3aa: CAISISGGAKYF
v_gene: TRBV2; abundance: -; j_gene: TRBJ1-1; d_gene: -; len: 13; CDR3nt: TGTGCCAGCAGGGCGGGGAGGGCCACTGAAGCTTTCTTT; CDR3aa: CASRAGRATEAFF
v_gene: TRBV11-3; abundance: -; j_gene: TRBJ2-1; d_gene: TRBD2; len: 15; CDR3nt: TGTGCCAGCAGCTTGGGGCTAGCGGGGGGTCATGAGCAGTTCTTC; CDR3aa: CASSLGLAGGHEQFF
v_gene: TRBV6-1; abundance: once; j_gene: TRBJ2-3; d_gene: -; len: 12; CDR3nt: TGTGCCAGCAGTGAAGCAGCAGATACGCAGTATTTT; CDR3aa: CASSEAADTQYF